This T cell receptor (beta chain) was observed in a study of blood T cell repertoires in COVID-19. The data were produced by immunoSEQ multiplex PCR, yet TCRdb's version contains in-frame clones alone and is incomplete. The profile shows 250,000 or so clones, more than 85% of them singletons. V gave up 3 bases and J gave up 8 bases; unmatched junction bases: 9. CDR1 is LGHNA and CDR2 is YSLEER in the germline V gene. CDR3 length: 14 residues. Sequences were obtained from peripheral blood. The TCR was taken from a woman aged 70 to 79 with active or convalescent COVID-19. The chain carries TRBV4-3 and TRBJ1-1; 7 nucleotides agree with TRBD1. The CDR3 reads CASSHRQGASEAFF. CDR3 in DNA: TGCGCCAGCAGCCATCGACAGGGCGCCTCCGAAGCTTTCTTT.